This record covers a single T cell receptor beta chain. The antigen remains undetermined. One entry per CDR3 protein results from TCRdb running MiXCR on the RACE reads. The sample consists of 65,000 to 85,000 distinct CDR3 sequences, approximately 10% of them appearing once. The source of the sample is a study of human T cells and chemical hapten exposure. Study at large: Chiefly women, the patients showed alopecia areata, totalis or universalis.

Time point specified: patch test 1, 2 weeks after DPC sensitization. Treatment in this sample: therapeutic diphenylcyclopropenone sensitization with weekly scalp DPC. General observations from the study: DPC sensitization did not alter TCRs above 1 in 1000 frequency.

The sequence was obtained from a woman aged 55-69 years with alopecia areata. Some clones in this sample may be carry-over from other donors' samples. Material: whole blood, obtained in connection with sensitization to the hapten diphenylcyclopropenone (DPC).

The DNA for the CDR3 is TGTGCCAGCAGCTTACTCCAGGGACCCTACAATGAGCAGTTCTTC. This translates into CASSLLQGPYNEQFF. The V call is TRBV7-6, the J call TRBJ2-1, with D possibly called TRBD1 or TRBD2 (5 bases each). The germline CDR1 and CDR2 sequences are SGHVS and FNYEAQ. Trimming pared 2 bases from V and 2 bases from J, leaving 10 bases between. CDR3 length: 15 residues.